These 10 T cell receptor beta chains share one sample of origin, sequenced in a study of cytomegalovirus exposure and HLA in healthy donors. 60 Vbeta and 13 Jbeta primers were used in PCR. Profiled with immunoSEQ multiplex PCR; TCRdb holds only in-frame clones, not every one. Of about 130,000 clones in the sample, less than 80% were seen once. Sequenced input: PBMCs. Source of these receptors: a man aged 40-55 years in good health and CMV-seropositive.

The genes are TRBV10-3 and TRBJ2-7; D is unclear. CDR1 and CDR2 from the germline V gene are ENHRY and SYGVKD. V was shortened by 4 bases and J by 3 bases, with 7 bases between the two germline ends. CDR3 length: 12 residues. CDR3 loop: CAISGPFYEQYF. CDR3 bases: TGTGCCATCAGTGGTCCGTTCTACGAGCAGTACTTC.

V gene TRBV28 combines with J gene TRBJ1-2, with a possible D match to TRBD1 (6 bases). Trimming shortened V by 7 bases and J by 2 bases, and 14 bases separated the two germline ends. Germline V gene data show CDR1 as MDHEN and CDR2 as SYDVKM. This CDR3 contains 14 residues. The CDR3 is CASNGSGANYGYTF. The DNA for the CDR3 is TGTGCCAGCAACGGTTCAGGGGCGAACTATGGCTACACCTTC.

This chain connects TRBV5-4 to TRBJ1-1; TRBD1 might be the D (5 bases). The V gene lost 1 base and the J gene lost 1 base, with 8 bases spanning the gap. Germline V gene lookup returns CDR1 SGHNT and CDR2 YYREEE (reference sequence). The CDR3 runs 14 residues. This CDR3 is CASSLPDRNTEAFF. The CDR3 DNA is TGTGCCAGCAGCTTGCCTGACAGGAACACTGAAGCTTTCTTT.

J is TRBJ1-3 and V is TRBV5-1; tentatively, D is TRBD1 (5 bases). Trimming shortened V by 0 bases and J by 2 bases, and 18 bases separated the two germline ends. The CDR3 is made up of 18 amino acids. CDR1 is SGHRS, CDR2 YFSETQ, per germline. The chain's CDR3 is CASSLGYGAGRTGNTIYF. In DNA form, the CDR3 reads TGCGCCAGCAGCTTGGGGTATGGGGCAGGGCGAACTGGAAACACCATATATTTT. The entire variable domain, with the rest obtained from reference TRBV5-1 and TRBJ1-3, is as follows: KAGVTQTPRYLIKTRGQQVTLSCSPISGHRSVSWYQQTPGQGLQFLFEYFSETQRNKGNFPGRFSGRQFSNSRSEMNVSTLELGDSALYLCASSLGYGAGRTGNTIYFGEGSWLTVV.

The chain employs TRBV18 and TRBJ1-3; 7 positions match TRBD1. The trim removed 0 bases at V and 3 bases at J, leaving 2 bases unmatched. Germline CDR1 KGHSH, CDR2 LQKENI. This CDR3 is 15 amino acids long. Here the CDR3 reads CASSPPGTDGNTIYF. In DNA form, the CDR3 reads TGTGCCAGCTCACCACCCGGGACAGATGGAAACACCATATATTTT. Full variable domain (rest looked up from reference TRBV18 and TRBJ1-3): NAGVMQNPRHLVRRRGQEARLRCSPMKGHSHVYWYRQLPEEGLKFMVYLQKENIIDESGMPKERFSAEFPKEGPSILRIQQVVRGDSAAYFCASSPPGTDGNTIYFGEGSWLTVV.

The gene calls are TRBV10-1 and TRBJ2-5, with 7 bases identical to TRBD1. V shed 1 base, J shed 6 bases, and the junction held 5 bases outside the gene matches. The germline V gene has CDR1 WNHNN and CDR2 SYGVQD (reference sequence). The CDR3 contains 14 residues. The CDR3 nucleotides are TGCGCCAGCAGTGAGTTCCGGGACAGAAAGACCCAGTACTTC. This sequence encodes CASSEFRDRKTQYF.

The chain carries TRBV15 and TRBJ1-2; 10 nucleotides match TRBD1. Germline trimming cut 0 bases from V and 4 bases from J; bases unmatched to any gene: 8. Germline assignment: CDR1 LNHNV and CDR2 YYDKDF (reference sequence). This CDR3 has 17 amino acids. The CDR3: CATSREIRDRGTYGYTF. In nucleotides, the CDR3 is TGTGCCACCAGCAGAGAAATCCGGGACAGGGGTACCTATGGCTACACCTTC.

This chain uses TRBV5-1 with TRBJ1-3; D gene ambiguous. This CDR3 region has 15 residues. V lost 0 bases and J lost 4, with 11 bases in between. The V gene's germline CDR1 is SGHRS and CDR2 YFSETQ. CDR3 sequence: CASSLAVGSGNTIYF. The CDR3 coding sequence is TGCGCCAGCAGCTTGGCCGTGGGCAGCGGAAACACCATATATTTT.

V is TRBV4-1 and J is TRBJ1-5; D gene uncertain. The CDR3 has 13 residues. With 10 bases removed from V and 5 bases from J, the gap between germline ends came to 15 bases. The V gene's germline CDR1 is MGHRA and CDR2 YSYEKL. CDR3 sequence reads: CATALERHQPQHF. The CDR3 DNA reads TGCGCCACCGCTCTTGAGAGGCATCAGCCCCAGCATTTT.

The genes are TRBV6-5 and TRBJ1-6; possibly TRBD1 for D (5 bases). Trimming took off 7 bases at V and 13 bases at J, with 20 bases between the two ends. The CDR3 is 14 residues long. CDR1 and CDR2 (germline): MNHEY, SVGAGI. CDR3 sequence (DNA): TGTGCCAGCACTCTCGCACGGGGGACGATCCCCCTCCACTTT. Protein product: CASTLARGTIPLHF.